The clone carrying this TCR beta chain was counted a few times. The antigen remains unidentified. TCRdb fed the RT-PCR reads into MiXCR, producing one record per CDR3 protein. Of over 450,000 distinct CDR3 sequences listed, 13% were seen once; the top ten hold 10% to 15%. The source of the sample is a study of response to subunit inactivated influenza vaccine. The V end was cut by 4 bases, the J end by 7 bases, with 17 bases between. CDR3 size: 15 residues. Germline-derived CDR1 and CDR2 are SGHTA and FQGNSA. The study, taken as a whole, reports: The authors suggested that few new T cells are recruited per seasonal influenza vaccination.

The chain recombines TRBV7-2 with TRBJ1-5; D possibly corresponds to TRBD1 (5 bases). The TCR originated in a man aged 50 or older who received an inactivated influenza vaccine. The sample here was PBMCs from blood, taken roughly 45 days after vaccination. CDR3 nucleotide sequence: TGTGCCAGCAGCTCATTGACCGGGGGGAACCAGCCCCAGCATTTT. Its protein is CASSSLTGGNQPQHF.